This paragraph covers one T cell receptor (beta chain) sequence. Its antigen is currently unknown. This entry belongs to a study of T cell repertoires in cytomegalovirus infection. Study-wide background: Indications of both CMV infection and matching HLA type were provided by public TCR beta signatures.

CDR3 size: 14 residues. V was shortened by 6 bases and J by 5 bases, with 16 bases between the two germline ends. The V gene's germline CDR1 is SGHVT and CDR2 SQSDAQ. Whole-study findings and limits: In two of eight donors, the top clonotype was HLA-C-restricted CMV-specific. Identification of carriers of CMV plus the relevant HLA was performed using cumulative public TCR beta family frequency.

MiXCR, applied by TCRdb to the reads, yields one record per CDR3 protein. The data contain roughly 700,000 distinct CDR3 sequences, roughly a third of them seen just once; the ten biggest clones take up about 18%. The source material was cultured PBMCs, sampled from culture after CMV antigen stimulation. The chain recombines TRBV7-4 with TRBJ1-1; the D is unclear. The TCR sequence derives from a human donor in good health (CMV status not recorded). Some clones in this sample may be carry-over from other donors' samples. The CDR3 bases are TGTGCCAGCAGTCCCCAAGCCCGGCCGACTGAAGCTTTCTTT. Its translation is CASSPQARPTEAFF.